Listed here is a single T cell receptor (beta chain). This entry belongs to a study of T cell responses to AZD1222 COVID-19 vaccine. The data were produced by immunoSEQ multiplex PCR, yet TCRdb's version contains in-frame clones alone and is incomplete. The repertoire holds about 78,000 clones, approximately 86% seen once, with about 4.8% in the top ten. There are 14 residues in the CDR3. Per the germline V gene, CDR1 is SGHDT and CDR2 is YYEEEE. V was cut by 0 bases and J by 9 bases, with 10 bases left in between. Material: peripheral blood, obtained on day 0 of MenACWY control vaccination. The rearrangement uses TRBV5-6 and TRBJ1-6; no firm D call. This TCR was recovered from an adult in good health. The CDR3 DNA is TGTGCCAGCAGCTTGGCCTTGGAGCCTTCACCCCTCCACTTT. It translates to CASSLALEPSPLHF. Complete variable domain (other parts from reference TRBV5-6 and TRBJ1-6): DAGVTQSPTHLIKTRGQQVTLRCSPKSGHDTVSWYQQALGQGPQFIFQYYEEEERQRGNFPDRFSGHQFPNYSSELNVNALLLGDSALYLCASSLALEPSPLHFGNGTRLTVT.